These 24 T cell receptor beta chains share one sample of origin, sequenced in a study of T cells in women clearing cervical HPV infection. Data came from immunoSEQ multiplex PCR; TCRdb stores just in-frame clones and leaves some out. This sample's clone table lists 40,000 to 45,000 clones. Sample: blood buffy coat. The receptors derive from a woman aged 18 to 75 with a cervical HPV16 infection that either progressed to CIN3+ or cleared (not recorded which).

Notes on this clone: The read comes to an end 3 residues before the CDR3 does, leaving the germline J gene to fill in the end. This sequence joins TRBV20-1 and TRBJ2-5, with a weak D call TRBD2 (6 bases). With 1 base removed from V and 5 bases from J, the gap between germline ends came to 14 bases. This CDR3 has 14 residues. Germline values: CDR1 DFQATT, CDR2 SNEGSKA (reference sequence). The sequenced CDR3 bases are TGCAGTGCTAGAGTGGGCGGGGCCTCGGAGACC. Translated: CSARVGGASET. The full CDR3 protein reads CSARVGGASETQYF.

Points on this clone: The CDR3 end falls 3 residues outside the read, so it is completed with the germline J gene. This chain uses TRBV30 with TRBJ2-7, with TRBD1 matching 10 bases. J was trimmed by 4 bases and V by 4 bases; bases with no gene match: 7. The CDR3 is made up of 14 amino acids. Germline V gene data show CDR1 as GTSNPN and CDR2 as SVGIG (reference sequence). CDR3 DNA, as far as it was read: TGTGCCTGGACCAGAGACAGGGGGCAATACGAG. It specifies CAWTRDRGQYE. The whole CDR3 protein reads CAWTRDRGQYEQYF.

Details on this clone: The read is 3 residues too short to cover the CDR3 end, so that end is filled in from the germline J gene. The chain is built from TRBV7-9 and TRBJ1-1; TRBD1 matches 9 bases. CDR1 is SEHNR and CDR2 is FQNEAQ in the germline V gene (reference sequence). The CDR3 length is 15 residues. After removal of 3 bases from V and 7 bases from J, the junction contained 9 bases not matched to a gene. The covered CDR3 bases are TGTGCCAGCAGCTTGGAACACAGGGGGCTTATTGAA. It is translated as CASSLEHRGLIE. Given in full, the CDR3 is CASSLEHRGLIEAFF.

The sequenced part of the CDR3 DNA is TGTGCCAGCAGCTTCAGGGCGGATCAGCCC. Translation gives CASSFRADQP. The entire CDR3 reads CASSFRADQPQHF. The rearrangement joins TRBV11-2 to TRBJ1-5, with D possibly being TRBD1 (5 bases). Read coverage stops 3 residues before the CDR3 terminus; the germline J gene supplies the remainder. There are 13 residues in the CDR3. With 3 bases removed from V and 5 bases from J, the gap between germline ends came to 8 bases. CDR1 SGHAT and CDR2 FQNNGV come from the germline V gene.

The sequenced part of the CDR3 DNA is TGTGCCAGCAGCGGGACAGCCTATAACAATGAG. This gives the protein CASSGTAYNNE. The CDR3, in full, reads CASSGTAYNNEQFF. The gene calls are TRBV5-4 and TRBJ2-1, with TRBD1 matching 7 bases. The read ends 3 residues early relative to the CDR3; the germline J gene fills the gap. The V gene end was trimmed by 4 bases and the J gene end by 5 bases; junction bases not matched to a gene: 6. In germline, CDR1 is SGHNT, CDR2 YYREEE (reference sequence). The CDR3 sequence is 14 residues long.

For this clone: The CDR3 end falls 3 residues outside the read, so it is completed with the germline J gene. V gene TRBV6-2 or TRBV6-3 combines with J gene TRBJ1-5; 8 bases agree with TRBD1. From germline, CDR1 is MNHEY and CDR2 SVGEGT. The length of the CDR3 is 15 residues. V shed 6 bases, J shed 0 bases, and the junction held 4 bases outside the gene matches. The CDR3 spells CASRDREYSNQPQHF. Incomplete CDR3 DNA: TGTGCCAGCAGGGACAGGGAATATAGCAATCAGCCC.

Comments on this clone: Coverage ceases 3 residues before the CDR3 finishes, and the germline J gene fills in the end. The chain couples TRBV20-1 to TRBJ2-5, with D perhaps given as TRBD1 or TRBD2 (6 bases each). From germline, CDR1 is DFQATT and CDR2 SNEGSKA (reference sequence). The CDR3 is 14 residues long. V was trimmed by 4 bases and J by 0 bases, leaving 12 bases between them. The CDR3 bases that were read are TGCAGTGCTATACGGAGGGGGTACCAAGAGACC. Translating gives CSAIRRGYQET. The entire CDR3 sequence reads CSAIRRGYQETQYF.

CDR3 residues: CASSVWDRGRYNEQFF. The CDR3 bases that were read are TGTGCCAGCAGTGTATGGGACAGGGGGCGGTACAATGAG. The chain employs TRBV6-1 and TRBJ2-1; 12 nucleotides line up with TRBD1. The CDR3 end falls 3 residues outside the read, so it is completed with the germline J gene. J gave up 4 bases and V 4 bases, and 5 bases lay outside the gene matches. CDR3 size: 16 residues. Germline V gene lookup returns CDR1 MNHNS and CDR2 SASEGT.

The CDR3 sequence is CASSGPGGAAPSNSPLHF. Incomplete CDR3 DNA: TGTGCCAGCAGCGGACCGGGAGGGGCCGCCCCATCCAATTCACCC. The rearrangement joins TRBV7-6 to TRBJ1-6, with D possibly TRBD1 on 5 matching bases. The read gets to within 3 residues of the CDR3 end, and the germline J gene fills in the rest. CDR1 is SGHVS, CDR2 FNYEAQ, per germline. The CDR3 loop spans 18 amino acids. Trimming shortened V by 5 bases and J by 7 bases, and 24 bases separated the two germline ends.

About this clone itself: The read gets to within 3 residues of the CDR3 end, and the germline J gene fills in the rest. The V call is TRBV18, the J call TRBJ1-6, with 7 bases that match TRBD1. J was trimmed by 5 bases and V by 3 bases; bases with no gene match: 7. Germline V lookup: CDR1 KGHSH, CDR2 LQKENI. This CDR3 has 16 amino acids. The CDR3: CASSPRQGNHNSPLHF. CDR3 DNA, as far as it was read: TGTGCCAGCTCACCGAGACAGGGCAACCATAATTCACCC.

In regard to this clone: The CDR3 end falls 3 residues outside the read, so it is completed with the germline J gene. V is TRBV11-2 and J is TRBJ2-3; tentatively, D is TRBD1 (6 bases). Germline CDR1 is SGHAT and CDR2 is FQNNGV. This CDR3 has 14 amino acids. The CDR3 reads CASSLRGEGETQYF. The sequenced part of the CDR3 DNA is TGTGCCAGCAGCTTGAGGGGTGAGGGGGAGACG.

A remark on this clone: The read stops 3 residues short of the end of the CDR3; the missing end is completed from the germline J gene. The J gene is TRBJ2-6, the V gene TRBV30; a weak D match, TRBD2 (6 bases). The CDR3 runs to 13 residues. The V and J ends lost 1 base and 11 bases respectively, with 12 bases between them. Germline loops: CDR1 GTSNPN, CDR2 SVGIG (reference sequence). Partial CDR3 DNA: TGTGCCTGGAGTGACGGCCCGGGGGACGTC. Translated, it gives CAWSDGPGDV. The entire CDR3 is CAWSDGPGDVLTF.

Details on this clone: With the read ending 3 residues before the CDR3 end, the germline J gene is used to fill in that end. The rearrangement links TRBV12-5 to TRBJ1-5; tentatively, D is TRBD1 (5 bases). Germline V gene sequence: CDR1 LGHNT, CDR2 FRNRAP. There are 14 residues in the CDR3. V was cut by 0 bases and J by 5 bases, with 8 bases left in between. This chain's CDR3 is CASGLVPGYQPQHF. The CDR3 bases that were read are TGTGCTAGTGGTTTGGTACCAGGGTATCAGCCC.

Note on this clone: The read ends 3 residues early relative to the CDR3; the germline J gene fills the gap. The rearrangement links TRBV10-3 to TRBJ2-1, with 9 bases that match TRBD2. Trimming took 8 bases from V and 9 from J; bases not matched to a gene: 11. The CDR3 length is 14 residues. Germline V CDR1 and CDR2: ENHRY, SYGVKD. The chain's CDR3 is CAIPSREGRGEQFF. The sequenced CDR3 bases are TGTGCCATCCCGTCGCGGGAGGGCCGTGGTGAG.

A note on this clone: From the germline J gene comes the end of the CDR3, since the read stops 3 residues before it. This chain connects TRBV4-2 to TRBJ2-3, with a possible D match to TRBD2 (7 bases). Per the germline V gene, CDR1 is LGHNA and CDR2 is YNFKEQ. The CDR3 consists of 16 residues. The V and J ends lost 0 bases and 6 bases respectively, with 16 bases between them. The CDR3 reads CASSQETGGQIDTQYF. CDR3 DNA, as far as it was read: TGTGCCAGCAGCCAAGAAACCGGGGGGCAAATCGATACG.

On this clone itself: The read terminates 3 residues ahead of where the CDR3 ends, so the germline J gene completes it. This chain connects TRBV30 to TRBJ1-2, with TRBD1 matching over 8 bases. There are 13 residues in the CDR3. The germline gives CDR1 GTSNPN, CDR2 SVGIG (reference sequence). The sequenced part of the CDR3 DNA is TGTGCCTGGAGACCCCAGGGGGCGCGGGAC. It translates to CAWRPQGARD. The entire CDR3 protein reads CAWRPQGARDYTF.

Note on this clone: The read is 3 residues too short to cover the CDR3 end, so that end is filled in from the germline J gene. The chain is built from TRBV19 and TRBJ1-6; no definite D call. Germline CDR1 reads LNHDA; CDR2 reads SQIVND (reference sequence). V lost 3 bases and J 9 bases, leaving 12 bases between the germline ends. This CDR3 comprises 14 residues. CDR3 in amino acids: CASSIGSSGSPLHF. CDR3 bases read: TGTGCCAGTAGTATCGGAAGTTCAGGTTCACCC.

As concerns this clone: Read sequence stops 3 residues before the CDR3 end, and the germline J gene provides the missing end. This sequence joins TRBV20-1 and TRBJ1-3, with TRBD1 as a possible D gene (6 bases). Germline V CDR1 and CDR2: DFQATT, SNEGSKA (reference sequence). The CDR3 is 12 residues long. CDR3 region: CSARLRGGRIYF. The covered CDR3 bases are TGCAGTGCTCGATTAAGGGGGGGCAGA.

On this clone itself: Sequencing ends 3 residues short of the CDR3 end; the germline J gene provides the rest. This chain links TRBV10-2 with TRBJ1-1; unclear D gene. This CDR3 is built from 13 residues. Germline V gene lookup returns CDR1 WSHSY and CDR2 SAAADI. V was trimmed by 7 bases and J by 5 bases, leaving 14 bases between them. Partial CDR3 DNA: TGCGCCAGCACCGATTACCTCGGGACTGAA. This encodes CASTDYLGTE. The entire CDR3 protein reads CASTDYLGTEAFF.

With respect to this clone: The CDR3 end falls 3 residues outside the read, so it is completed with the germline J gene. The chain combines TRBV29-1 with TRBJ2-3; a weak D match, TRBD1 (7 bases). Germline V gene lookup returns CDR1 SQVTM and CDR2 ANQGSEA. The CDR3 runs to 13 residues. CDR3: CSVQGGSNQPQYF. Incomplete CDR3 DNA: TGCAGCGTTCAGGGGGGTAGCAATCAGCCG.

On this clone: The observed sequence ends 3 residues before the CDR3 terminus, with the missing tail filled in from the germline J gene. The genes are TRBV28 and TRBJ2-7; a possible D gene is TRBD1 (6 bases). Germline CDR1 is MDHEN and CDR2 is SYDVKM. V was shortened by 5 bases and J by 1 base, with 9 bases between the two germline ends. This CDR3 is built from 13 residues. The CDR3 bases that were read are TGTGCCAGCAGTGAACAGGGATCCTACGAG. Amino acid sequence: CASSEQGSYE. The complete CDR3 protein is CASSEQGSYEQYF.

The part of the CDR3 DNA that was read is TGCGCCAGCAGCTTGGAAGGGGGTCGGAACGGGGAG. Protein: CASSLEGGRNGE. The whole CDR3 protein reads CASSLEGGRNGELFF. The rearrangement links TRBV5-1 to TRBJ2-2; tentatively, D is TRBD1 (6 bases). The sequence runs out 3 residues before the end of the CDR3; the remainder is reconstructed from the germline J gene. Germline assignment: CDR1 SGHRS and CDR2 YFSETQ. V lost 0 bases to trimming and J lost 7 bases, with 13 bases between them. The CDR3 extends over 15 amino acids.

As for this clone: The read ends 3 residues shy of where the CDR3 ends; the end is completed using the germline J gene. The J gene is TRBJ2-1, the V gene TRBV2, with 9 bases lining up with TRBD2. CDR3 length: 12 amino acids. CDR1 is SNHLY, CDR2 FYNNEI, per germline. The trim removed 11 bases at V and 8 bases at J, leaving 7 bases unmatched. The CDR3 loop reads CAGGLALHEQFF. Incomplete CDR3 DNA: TGTGCCGGGGGACTAGCTCTGCATGAG.

Worth noting for this clone: The read halts 3 residues ahead of the CDR3 end, with the missing end drawn from the germline J gene. The rearrangement links TRBV20-1 to TRBJ1-1; D possibly corresponds to TRBD1 (6 bases). The CDR3 consists of 14 residues. V was pared by 1 base and J by 0 bases, with 9 bases between. In germline, CDR1 is DFQATT, CDR2 SNEGSKA (reference sequence). CDR3 DNA (partial): TGCAGTGCTAGAGTACAGGGAATGAACACTGAA. Encoded protein: CSARVQGMNTE. The complete CDR3 reads CSARVQGMNTEAFF.